This TCR beta chain stems from a study of T-cell reconstitution after alpha-beta-depleted transplantation in children. V was trimmed by 3 bases and J by 1 base, leaving 8 bases between them. The germline V gene has CDR1 SGHRS and CDR2 YFSETQ. The CDR3 is made up of 13 amino acids. The TCRbeta library was prepared with unique molecular identifiers. One entry per CDR3 protein results from TCRdb running MiXCR on the PCR reads. Of about 540,000 distinct CDR3 sequences listed, approximately 16% are singletons. In this sample, this clonotype turned up many times. Sample: PBMCs from the stem cell graft donor, taken from the stem cell graft. The genes are TRBV5-1 and TRBJ2-7; the D gene is possibly TRBD2 (5 bases). This receptor was identified in a human donor who donated a stem cell graft to a child with acute lymphoblastic leukemia. The CDR3 reads CASSYTGSYEQYF. The CDR3 DNA reads TGCGCCAGCAGCTACACGGGGTCCTACGAGCAGTACTTC.